A selection of T cell receptor beta chains follows, all from one sample in a study of response to subunit inactivated influenza vaccine. A single record per CDR3 protein comes from TCRdb applying MiXCR to the RT-PCR reads. Of fewer than 550,000 distinct CDR3 sequences listed, roughly 23% were seen once; the top ten hold around 1.8%. The sample here was CD4+ T cells sorted from PBMCs, taken approximately 5 days after vaccination. The receptors here all came from a man between 50 and 59 years old who received an inactivated influenza vaccine. Each CDR3 is given with its conserved first and last residue. A D gene is named only where the DNA matches it firmly. Some rows mark clone size as missing; the rest say once, few, many or name a class of expanded clone.

d_gene: -; abundance: -; j_gene: TRBJ1-2; v_gene: TRBV12-3/TRBV12-4; CDR3aa: CASSLSSNYGYTF; CDR3nt: TGTGCCAGCAGTTTAAGTTCTAACTATGGCTACACCTTC
d_gene: -; abundance: -; j_gene: TRBJ2-6; v_gene: TRBV27; CDR3aa: CASSFEGYSGANVLTF; CDR3nt: TGTGCCAGCAGTTTTGAGGGATACTCTGGGGCCAACGTCCTGACTTTC
d_gene: -; abundance: -; j_gene: TRBJ2-1; v_gene: TRBV20-1; CDR3aa: CSARDNGGVSYNEQFF; CDR3nt: TGCAGTGCTAGAGACAATGGAGGGGTTTCCTACAATGAGCAGTTCTTC
d_gene: -; abundance: -; j_gene: TRBJ2-6; v_gene: TRBV6-1; CDR3aa: CASSQDSSGANVLTF; CDR3nt: TGTGCCAGCAGTCAGGACAGCTCTGGGGCCAACGTCCTGACTTTC
d_gene: -; abundance: -; j_gene: TRBJ1-5; v_gene: TRBV29-1; CDR3aa: CSICENSNQPHHF; CDR3nt: TGCAGTATATGCGAGAATAGCAATCAGCCCCACCATTTT
d_gene: TRBD2; abundance: many; j_gene: TRBJ2-7; v_gene: TRBV20-1; CDR3aa: CSAHGRAAYEQYF; CDR3nt: TGCAGTGCCCACGGGAGGGCGGCCTACGAGCAGTACTTC
d_gene: TRBD2; abundance: -; j_gene: TRBJ2-5; v_gene: TRBV7-2; CDR3aa: CASTPLAGGETQYF; CDR3nt: TGTGCCAGCACCCCCTTAGCGGGGGGGGAGACCCAGTACTTC
d_gene: -; abundance: -; j_gene: TRBJ1-4; v_gene: TRBV4-3; CDR3aa: CASSQGQRNEKLFF; CDR3nt: TGCGCCAGCAGCCAGGGACAACGGAATGAAAAACTGTTTTTT
d_gene: -; abundance: -; j_gene: TRBJ1-5; v_gene: TRBV7-2; CDR3aa: CASSLGTLRGPQHF; CDR3nt: TGTGCCAGCAGCTTAGGAACCCTCCGGGGACCCCAGCATTTT
d_gene: -; abundance: -; j_gene: TRBJ2-4; v_gene: TRBV20-1; CDR3aa: CSARDEGPLYF; CDR3nt: TGCAGTGCTAGAGATGAGGGGCCCCTCTACTTC
d_gene: -; abundance: -; j_gene: TRBJ1-1; v_gene: TRBV20-1; CDR3aa: CSVVPNTEAFF; CDR3nt: TGCAGTGTGGTGCCGAACACTGAAGCTTTCTTT
d_gene: -; abundance: -; j_gene: TRBJ1-4; v_gene: TRBV6-1; CDR3aa: CASRAGTTNEKLFF; CDR3nt: TGTGCCAGCAGAGCCGGGACAACTAATGAAAAACTGTTTTTT
d_gene: -; abundance: -; j_gene: TRBJ2-7; v_gene: TRBV7-6; CDR3aa: CASSFSPQGSHEQYF; CDR3nt: TGTGCCAGCAGCTTCAGCCCTCAGGGAAGCCACGAGCAGTACTTC
d_gene: -; abundance: few; j_gene: TRBJ2-5; v_gene: TRBV28; CDR3aa: CASRGTETQYF; CDR3nt: TGTGCCAGCAGAGGGACAGAGACCCAGTACTTC
d_gene: TRBD1; abundance: many; j_gene: TRBJ1-1; v_gene: TRBV7-6; CDR3aa: CASSPDRGPEAFF; CDR3nt: TGTGCCAGCAGCCCAGACAGGGGCCCTGAAGCTTTCTTT
d_gene: -; abundance: -; j_gene: TRBJ2-7; v_gene: TRBV12-3/TRBV12-4; CDR3aa: CASSLQVGSYEQYF; CDR3nt: TGTGCCAGCAGTTTACAAGTTGGGTCCTACGAGCAGTACTTC